The rows below give T cell receptor beta chains drawn from one sample of a study of regulatory T cells in long-lasting Graves disease. MiXCR, applied by TCRdb to the multiplex PCR reads, yields one record per CDR3 protein. The table has over 650,000 distinct CDR3 sequences, about 32% seen once. Sequencing used peripheral blood mononuclear cells (PBMCs), obtained when the disease was refractory, from a patient treated with antithyroid drugs. These receptors all stem from a female donor with Graves disease. Both conserved end residues are part of each CDR3. D genes are given only for firm matches. A clone size is listed for some rows: how often the clone was seen (once, few, many), or a class if it is expanded.

d_gene	v_gene	abundance	j_gene	CDR3nt	CDR3aa
NA	TRBV11-2	many	TRBJ2-7	TGTGCCAGCAGCTTAGATCCCGCTCCGCTCCCCGCCTACGAGCAGTACTTC	CASSLDPAPLPAYEQYF
TRBD1	TRBV30	NA	TRBJ1-2	TGTGCTGACGGGACAGTTTCTAACTATGGCTACACCTTC	CADGTVSNYGYTF
NA	TRBV27	few	TRBJ2-5	TGTGCCAGCAGTGCCCGGGGCCTGGGTCTCCGACAAGAGACCCAGTACTTC	CASSARGLGLRQETQYF
TRBD2	TRBV2	few	TRBJ2-7	TGTGCCAGCAGTACCGGGACTAATCCCTACGAGCAGTACTTC	CASSTGTNPYEQYF
NA	TRBV7-8	once	TRBJ1-2	TGTGCCAGCAGCTTAGTTGAGCAGGGCGTCGGTGGCTACACCTTC	CASSLVEQGVGGYTF
NA	TRBV10-3	NA	TRBJ1-3	TGTGCCATCAGTGATGACGACTCTGGAAACACCATATATTTT	CAISDDDSGNTIYF
TRBD1	TRBV27	NA	TRBJ1-6	TGTGCCAGCAGCACGGGGACAGGGGGCCTCTATAATTCACCCCTCCACTTT	CASSTGTGGLYNSPLHF
TRBD2	TRBV11-2	few	TRBJ2-3	TGTGCCAGCAGCCCGGGGACTAGCGGGAGCACAGATACGCAGTATTTT	CASSPGTSGSTDTQYF
NA	TRBV6-2/TRBV6-3	few	TRBJ2-2	TGTGCCAGCCAAACCACCGGGACCGGGGAGCTGTTTTTT	CASQTTGTGELFF
NA	TRBV6-2/TRBV6-3	NA	TRBJ1-6	TGTGCCAGCTCCAGCGGCGTGGTTCGGGTGGGTCCCCTCCACTTT	CASSSGVVRVGPLHF
TRBD1	TRBV6-1	NA	TRBJ1-1	TGTGCCAGCAGTCAACAGGGGTTAGCTTTCTTT	CASSQQGLAFF
NA	TRBV20-1	many	TRBJ1-2	TGCAGTGCTAAGCCAGATCCATCTAACTATGGCTACACCTTC	CSAKPDPSNYGYTF
NA	TRBV11-2	many	TRBJ2-7	TGTGCCAGCAGCTTAACCGGGACCAACTACGAGCAGTACTTC	CASSLTGTNYEQYF
NA	TRBV27	NA	TRBJ1-1	TGTGCCAGCAGTTTATCATCAGGGTTGAACACTGAAGCTTTCTTT	CASSLSSGLNTEAFF
NA	TRBV6-5	NA	TRBJ2-5	TGTGCCAGCAGTTACCGAGGCGGAAAGGGGGAGACCCAGTACTTC	CASSYRGGKGETQYF
NA	TRBV25-1	few	TRBJ2-7	TGTGCCACCGCCCTAGCGTCTACCTACGAGCAGTACTTC	CATALASTYEQYF
NA	TRBV12-3/TRBV12-4	few	TRBJ2-7	TGTGCCAGCAGTTCCCTGACGGCGCTAGGGGACTCCTACGAGCAGTACTTC	CASSSLTALGDSYEQYF
TRBD1	TRBV14	NA	TRBJ1-2	TGTGCCAGCAGTCACGGGGACAGAACTAACTATGGCTACACCTTC	CASSHGDRTNYGYTF
TRBD1	TRBV19	NA	TRBJ1-1	TGTGCCAGTAGTACCCAGGACAGGGGGCGAAGCGGCACTGAAGCTTTCTTT	CASSTQDRGRSGTEAFF
NA	TRBV12-3/TRBV12-4	NA	TRBJ1-5	TGTGCCAGCAGCCCCCAGGACGGGTCCAATCAGCCCCAGCATTTT	CASSPQDGSNQPQHF
NA	TRBV20-1	NA	TRBJ1-4	TGCAGTGCTACCGAGGGGGAAAAACTGTTTTTT	CSATEGEKLFF
NA	TRBV30	NA	TRBJ1-2	TGTGCCTGGAGTCCTTCAGCCGAGGGCTACACCTTC	CAWSPSAEGYTF
NA	TRBV5-1	few	TRBJ1-1	TGCGCCAGCAGCTTGGGGAGGGCGTATGAAGCTTTCTTT	CASSLGRAYEAFF
TRBD2	TRBV20-1	few	TRBJ2-5	TGCAGTGCTAGAGGACAGGACCGACTAGCGGGGCAAGAGACCCAGTACTTC	CSARGQDRLAGQETQYF
TRBD1	TRBV2	once	TRBJ1-1	TGTGCCAGCGGTGAGGGACAGAGGACTTTTGAAGCTTTCTTT	CASGEGQRTFEAFF
NA	TRBV19	NA	TRBJ1-5	TGTGCCAGTAGTATAGTTTGGGGGAGCAATCAGCCCCAGCATTTT	CASSIVWGSNQPQHF
NA	TRBV12-3/TRBV12-4	few	TRBJ1-5	TGTGCCAGCAGTTTAGCGGCGAGCAAGCAGCCCCAGCATTTT	CASSLAASKQPQHF
TRBD1	TRBV20-1	NA	TRBJ1-1	TGCAGTGCTAGACAGGGGGCCGGCACTGAAGCTTTCTTT	CSARQGAGTEAFF
NA	TRBV13	NA	TRBJ1-1	TGTGCCAGCAGCCAATCGCGGGGGGTGCATGACACTGAAGCTTTCTTT	CASSQSRGVHDTEAFF
NA	TRBV10-3	NA	TRBJ1-1	TGTGCCATCAGGGACACTAATATGAACACTGAAGCTTTCTTT	CAIRDTNMNTEAFF
NA	TRBV20-1	NA	TRBJ2-3	TGCAGTGCAAAAACCGGGACCACAAGCACAGATACGCAGTATTTT	CSAKTGTTSTDTQYF
NA	TRBV19	few	TRBJ1-1	TGTGCCAGTAGTATAGCGTTGGGGCAGGTCTGGGACACTGAAGCTTTCTTT	CASSIALGQVWDTEAFF
TRBD2	TRBV10-2	few	TRBJ2-7	TGCGCCAGCAGGGACGGCGGGAGCTACGAGCAGTACTTC	CASRDGGSYEQYF
TRBD1	TRBV5-1	few	TRBJ1-5	TGCGCCAGCAGCTTGACAGGGGGCGCGGAACAGCCCCAGCATTTT	CASSLTGGAEQPQHF
TRBD1	TRBV10-3	NA	TRBJ2-5	TGTGCCATCAGTGACGAGGGGGCTGGTCGGGAGACCCAGTACTTC	CAISDEGAGRETQYF
NA	TRBV27	NA	TRBJ2-5	TGTGCCAGCGGAAACAGGGATAGGACCCAGTACTTC	CASGNRDRTQYF
TRBD1	TRBV25-1	few	TRBJ1-4	TGTGCCAGCAGTGAATATGGGACAGGGAATGAAAAACTGTTTTTT	CASSEYGTGNEKLFF